These 9 T cell receptor beta chains originate from one sample sequenced in a study of T-cell reconstitution after alpha-beta-depleted transplantation in children (dated by TCRdb to the mid-2010s). The library was obtained by PCR. Sequencing took place on an Illumina HiSeq 2500. Molecular barcoding was employed in the preparation of TCR libraries, with unique molecular identifiers being used to normalize TCRbeta repertoire quantification. TCRdb reanalyzed the raw reads on its own, using fastp at Q25 for trimming and MiXCR for clone calling, and kept in-frame beta chains. Each CDR3 protein appears once, grouped with its most common genes and DNA. The sample table contains hundreds of thousands of distinct CDR3 sequences; only one count was recorded for roughly a tenth of them. Of the sample, roughly 3.9% falls within the top ten clones. The sample was PBMCs from the stem cell graft donor, taken from the stem cell graft. The receptor source for this set is a human donor who donated a stem cell graft to a child with acute myeloid leukemia.

This clonotype was observed a handful of times. The chain carries TRBV12-3 or TRBV12-4 and TRBJ1-5; D gene uncertain. The V end lost 2 bases, the J end lost 5 bases, and 10 bases lay between the germline ends. The CDR3 totals 14 residues. Here the CDR3 reads CASSLKGVDQPQHF. In nucleotides, the CDR3 is TGTGCCAGCAGTTTAAAGGGCGTTGATCAGCCCCAGCATTTT.

This clonotype has more than one count but fewer than ten. V usage is TRBV12-3 or TRBV12-4 and J usage is TRBJ1-3, with a possible D match to TRBD1 (6 bases). The ends were cut back, 2 bases at V and 8 bases at J, with 13 bases in the middle. This CDR3 spans 14 amino acids. The DNA of the CDR3 is TGTGCCAGCAGTTTAATTGGACAGTCGGACACCATATATTTT. Translation: CASSLIGQSDTIYF.

This clonotype occurred a few times. The chain carries TRBV7-2 and TRBJ1-2; D unresolved. Germline V gene data show CDR1 as SGHTA and CDR2 as FQGNSA. The CDR3 length is 16 residues. The V end was cut by 1 base, the J end by 5 bases, with 17 bases between. This CDR3 is CASSLDGAVKLYGYTF. For the CDR3, the DNA is TGTGCCAGCAGCTTAGATGGTGCAGTCAAGCTATATGGCTACACCTTC.

CDR3 sequence: CASSFPTADSGNTIYF. CDR3 coding DNA: TGCGCCAGCAGCTTCCCGACAGCGGACTCTGGAAACACCATATATTTT. V usage is TRBV5-1 and J usage is TRBJ1-3; tentative D call: TRBD1 (5 bases). The V end lost 2 bases, the J end lost 0 bases, and 12 bases lay between the germline ends. Looked up from germline, CDR1 is SGHRS and CDR2 is YFSETQ. The CDR3 is made up of 16 amino acids.

This clonotype has a handful of counts. The rearrangement links TRBV5-1 to TRBJ2-2; unclear D gene. V shed 4 bases and J shed 0 bases, with 13 bases lying between them. The CDR3 covers 16 residues. The germline gives CDR1 SGHRS, CDR2 YFSETQ. CDR3 nucleotides: TGCGCCAGCAGCCCGCTGGGTAGCACGAACACCGGGGAGCTGTTTTTT. This gives the protein CASSPLGSTNTGELFF.

This clonotype was seen ten or more times. V is TRBV4-2 and J is TRBJ1-1; D uncertain. V was trimmed by 1 base and J by 0 bases, leaving 9 bases between them. Per germline, CDR1 LGHNA and CDR2 YNFKEQ. This CDR3 comprises 15 residues. In nucleotides, the CDR3 is TGTGCCAGCAGCCAAGCGGGCCAGATGAACACTGAAGCTTTCTTT. Translated, it gives CASSQAGQMNTEAFF.

This clonotype appeared many times. This chain's CDR3 is CASSQTSGTADTQYF. The CDR3, as DNA: TGCGCCAGCAGTCAAACTAGCGGGACGGCAGATACGCAGTATTTT. V usage is TRBV4-3 and J usage is TRBJ2-3; 10 positions match TRBD2. CDR1 LGHNA and CDR2 YSLEER come from the germline V gene. The CDR3 runs 15 residues. V lost 6 bases to trimming and J lost 4 bases; unmatched junction nucleotides: 7.

The chain joins TRBV4-2 to TRBJ2-1; unclear D gene. The CDR3 is 13 amino acids. V shed 1 base and J shed 9 bases, with 10 bases lying between them. Germline CDR1 reads LGHNA; CDR2 reads YNFKEQ. The CDR3 sequence: CASSQAARSEQFF. The CDR3, as DNA: TGTGCCAGCAGCCAAGCCGCAAGGAGTGAGCAGTTCTTC.

The chain recombines TRBV5-1 with TRBJ1-1, with D uncertain. Germline assignment: CDR1 SGHRS and CDR2 YFSETQ. The CDR3 length is 16 residues. V was shortened by 0 bases and J by 1 base, with 13 bases between the two germline ends. The DNA of the CDR3 is TGCGCCAGCAGCTTGGCCGAAGGGCAACCGAACACTGAAGCTTTCTTT. This gives the protein CASSLAEGQPNTEAFF.